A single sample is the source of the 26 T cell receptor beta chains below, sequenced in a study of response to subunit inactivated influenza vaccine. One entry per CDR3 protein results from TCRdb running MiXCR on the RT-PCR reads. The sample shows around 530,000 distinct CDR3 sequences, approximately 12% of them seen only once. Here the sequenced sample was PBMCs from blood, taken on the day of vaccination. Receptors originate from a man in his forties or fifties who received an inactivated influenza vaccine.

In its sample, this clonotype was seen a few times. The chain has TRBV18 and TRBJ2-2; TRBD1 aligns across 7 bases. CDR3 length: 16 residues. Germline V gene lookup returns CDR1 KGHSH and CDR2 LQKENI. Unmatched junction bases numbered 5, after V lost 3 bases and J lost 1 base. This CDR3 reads CASSPLGTVNTGELFF. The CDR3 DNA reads TGTGCCAGCTCACCGCTCGGGACAGTGAACACCGGGGAGCTGTTTTTT.

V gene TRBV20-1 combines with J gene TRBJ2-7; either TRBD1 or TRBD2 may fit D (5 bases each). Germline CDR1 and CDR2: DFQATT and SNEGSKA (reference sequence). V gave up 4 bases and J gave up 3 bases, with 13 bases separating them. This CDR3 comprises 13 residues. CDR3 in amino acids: CSAITGPIYEQYF. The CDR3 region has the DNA TGCAGTGCTATTACGGGACCTATCTACGAGCAGTACTTC.

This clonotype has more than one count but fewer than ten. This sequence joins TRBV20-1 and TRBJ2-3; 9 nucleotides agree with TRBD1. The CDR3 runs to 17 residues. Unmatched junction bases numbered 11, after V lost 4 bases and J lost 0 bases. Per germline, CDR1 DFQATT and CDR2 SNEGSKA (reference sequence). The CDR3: CSATPSGQGPSTDTQYF. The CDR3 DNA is TGCAGTGCTACCCCCTCCGGACAGGGGCCAAGCACAGATACGCAGTATTTT.

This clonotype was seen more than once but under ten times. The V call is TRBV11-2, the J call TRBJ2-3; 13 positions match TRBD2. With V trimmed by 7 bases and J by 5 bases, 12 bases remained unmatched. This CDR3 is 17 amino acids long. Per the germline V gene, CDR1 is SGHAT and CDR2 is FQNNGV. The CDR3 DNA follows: TGTGCCAGCAAACGACTAGCGGGGGGTCCAGCCCGAGATACGCAGTATTTT. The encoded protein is CASKRLAGGPARDTQYF. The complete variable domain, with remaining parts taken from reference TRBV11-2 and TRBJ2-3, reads EAGVAQSPRYKIIEKRQSVAFWCNPISGHATLYWYQQILGQGPKLLIQFQNNGVVDDSQLPKDRFSAERLKGVDSTLKIQPAKLEDSAVYLCASKRLAGGPARDTQYFGPGTRLTVL.

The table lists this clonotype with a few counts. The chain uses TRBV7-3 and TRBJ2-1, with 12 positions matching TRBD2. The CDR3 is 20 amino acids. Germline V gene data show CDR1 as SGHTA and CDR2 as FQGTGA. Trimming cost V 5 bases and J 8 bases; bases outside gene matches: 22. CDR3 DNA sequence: TGTGCCAGCAGCCCAAACCCTTTGACTAGCGGGAGTAGGTTTCCCCATGAGCAGTTCTTC. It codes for CASSPNPLTSGSRFPHEQFF.

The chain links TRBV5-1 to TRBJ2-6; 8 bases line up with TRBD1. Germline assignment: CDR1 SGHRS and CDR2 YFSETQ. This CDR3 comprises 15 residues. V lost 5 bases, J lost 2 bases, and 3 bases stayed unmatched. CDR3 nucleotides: TGCGCCAGCAGTCCACAGGGGGCTGGGGCCAACGTCCTGACTTTC. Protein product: CASSPQGAGANVLTF.

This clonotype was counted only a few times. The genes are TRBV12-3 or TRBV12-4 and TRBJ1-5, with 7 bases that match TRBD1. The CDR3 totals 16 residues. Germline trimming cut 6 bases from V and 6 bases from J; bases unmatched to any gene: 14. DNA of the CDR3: TGTGCCAGCAGAGAGGGAGGCAGGGGGATTGGTCAGCCCCAGCATTTT. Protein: CASREGGRGIGQPQHF.

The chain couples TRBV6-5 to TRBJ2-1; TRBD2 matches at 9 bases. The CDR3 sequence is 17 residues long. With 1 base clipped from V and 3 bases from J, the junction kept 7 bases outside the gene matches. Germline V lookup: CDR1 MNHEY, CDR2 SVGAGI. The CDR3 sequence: CASSYYVLAGFYNEQFF. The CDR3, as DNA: TGTGCCAGCAGTTACTACGTCCTAGCGGGGTTCTACAATGAGCAGTTCTTC.

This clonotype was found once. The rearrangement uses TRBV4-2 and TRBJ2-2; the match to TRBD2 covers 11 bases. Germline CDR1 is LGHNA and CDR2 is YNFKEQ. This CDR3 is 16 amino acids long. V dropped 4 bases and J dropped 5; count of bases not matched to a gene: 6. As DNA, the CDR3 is TGTGCCAGCAGCCGAGATACTAGCGGGAGAACCGGGGAGCTGTTTTTT. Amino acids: CASSRDTSGRTGELFF.

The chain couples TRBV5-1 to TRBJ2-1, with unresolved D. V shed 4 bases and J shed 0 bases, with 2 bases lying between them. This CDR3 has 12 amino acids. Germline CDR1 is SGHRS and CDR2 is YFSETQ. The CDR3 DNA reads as TGCGCCAGCAGCAACTCCTACAATGAGCAGTTCTTC. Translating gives CASSNSYNEQFF.

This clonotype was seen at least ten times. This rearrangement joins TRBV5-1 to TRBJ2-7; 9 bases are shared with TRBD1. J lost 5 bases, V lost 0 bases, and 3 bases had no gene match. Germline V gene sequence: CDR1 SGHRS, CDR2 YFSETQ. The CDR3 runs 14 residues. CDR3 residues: CASSLVGTGNEQYF. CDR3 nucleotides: TGCGCCAGCAGCTTGGTCGGGACAGGGAACGAGCAGTACTTC.

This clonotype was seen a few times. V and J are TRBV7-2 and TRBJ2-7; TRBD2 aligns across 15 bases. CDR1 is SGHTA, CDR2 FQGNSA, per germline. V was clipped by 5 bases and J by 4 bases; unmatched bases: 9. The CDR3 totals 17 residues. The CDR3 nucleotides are TGTGCCAGCAGCCTCCGGACTAGCGGGGGGGCTTTATACGAGCAGTACTTC. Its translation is CASSLRTSGGALYEQYF. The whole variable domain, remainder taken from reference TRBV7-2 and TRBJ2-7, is GAGVSQSPSNKVTEKGKDVELRCDPISGHTALYWYRQSLGQGLEFLIYFQGNSAPDKSGLPSDRFSAERTGGSVSTLTIQRTQQEDSAVYLCASSLRTSGGALYEQYFGPGTRLTVT.

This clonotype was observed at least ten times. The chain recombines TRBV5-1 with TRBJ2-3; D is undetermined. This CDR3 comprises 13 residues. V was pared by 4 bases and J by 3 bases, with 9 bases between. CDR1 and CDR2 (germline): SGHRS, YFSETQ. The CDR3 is CASSVERTDTQYF. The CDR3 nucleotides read TGCGCCAGCAGCGTGGAGAGAACAGATACGCAGTATTTT.

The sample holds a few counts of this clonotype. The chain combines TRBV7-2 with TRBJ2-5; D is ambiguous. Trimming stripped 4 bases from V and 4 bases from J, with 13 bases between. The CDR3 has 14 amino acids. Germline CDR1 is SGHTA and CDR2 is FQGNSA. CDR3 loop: CASSSQSTGETQYF. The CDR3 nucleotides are TGTGCCAGCAGCTCACAGTCAACCGGAGAGACCCAGTACTTC. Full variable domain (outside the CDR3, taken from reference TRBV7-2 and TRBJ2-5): GAGVSQSPSNKVTEKGKDVELRCDPISGHTALYWYRQSLGQGLEFLIYFQGNSAPDKSGLPSDRFSAERTGGSVSTLTIQRTQQEDSAVYLCASSSQSTGETQYFGPGTRLLVL.

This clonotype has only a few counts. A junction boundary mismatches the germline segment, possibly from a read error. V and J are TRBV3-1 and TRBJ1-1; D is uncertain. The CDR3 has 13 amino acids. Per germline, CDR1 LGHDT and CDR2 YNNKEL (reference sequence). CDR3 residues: CASSQDRYGESFF. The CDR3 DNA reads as TGTGCCAGCAGCCAAGATCGGTACGGTGAATCTTTCTTT.

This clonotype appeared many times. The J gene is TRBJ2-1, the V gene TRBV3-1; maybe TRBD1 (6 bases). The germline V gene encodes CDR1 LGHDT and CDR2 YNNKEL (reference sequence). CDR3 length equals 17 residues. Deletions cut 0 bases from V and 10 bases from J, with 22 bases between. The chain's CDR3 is CASSQDGDRFSQLEQFF. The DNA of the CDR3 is TGTGCCAGCAGCCAAGATGGAGACAGGTTTTCCCAATTAGAGCAGTTCTTC.

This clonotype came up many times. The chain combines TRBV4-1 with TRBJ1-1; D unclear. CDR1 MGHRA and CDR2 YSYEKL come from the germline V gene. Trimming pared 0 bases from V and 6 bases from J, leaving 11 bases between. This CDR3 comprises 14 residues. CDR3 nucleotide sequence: TGCGCCAGCAGCCAAGAAGTCTTTCGTCCTGAAGCTTTCTTT. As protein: CASSQEVFRPEAFF.

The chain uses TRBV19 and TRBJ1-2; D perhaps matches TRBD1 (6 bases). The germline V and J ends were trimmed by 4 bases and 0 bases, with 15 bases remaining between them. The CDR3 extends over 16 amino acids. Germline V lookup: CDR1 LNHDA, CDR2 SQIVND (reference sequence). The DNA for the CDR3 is TGTGCCAGTAGTAACCGAGCAGGGGCTCCTAACTATGGCTACACCTTC. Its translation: CASSNRAGAPNYGYTF.

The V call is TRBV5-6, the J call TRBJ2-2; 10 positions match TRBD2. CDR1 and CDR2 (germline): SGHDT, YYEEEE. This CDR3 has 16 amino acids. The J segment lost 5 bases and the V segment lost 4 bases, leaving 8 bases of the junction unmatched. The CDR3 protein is CASSQPGLADTGELFF. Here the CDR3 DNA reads TGTGCCAGCAGCCAACCTGGACTAGCGGATACCGGGGAGCTGTTTTTT.

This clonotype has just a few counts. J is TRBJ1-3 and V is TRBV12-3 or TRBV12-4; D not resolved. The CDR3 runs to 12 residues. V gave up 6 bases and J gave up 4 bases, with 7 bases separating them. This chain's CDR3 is CASRLYGNTIYF. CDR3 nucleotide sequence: TGTGCCAGCAGACTCTACGGAAACACCATATATTTT.

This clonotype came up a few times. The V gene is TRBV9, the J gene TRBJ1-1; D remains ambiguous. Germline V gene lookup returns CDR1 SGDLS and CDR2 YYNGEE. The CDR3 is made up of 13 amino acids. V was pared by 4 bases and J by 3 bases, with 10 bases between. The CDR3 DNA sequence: TGTGCCAGCAGCTCTAACCTAGACACTGAAGCTTTCTTT. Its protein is CASSSNLDTEAFF. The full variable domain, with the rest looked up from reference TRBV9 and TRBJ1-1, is DSGVTQTPKHLITATGQRVTLRCSPRSGDLSVYWYQQSLDQGLQFLIQYYNGEERAKGNILERFSAQQFPDLHSELNLSSLELGDSALYFCASSSNLDTEAFFGQGTRLTVV.

The CDR3 DNA sequence: TGTGCCAGCAGCCTTATAGCGGGGGGGACTAACGGGGAGCTGTTTTTT. Encoded protein: CASSLIAGGTNGELFF. The V and J genes are TRBV7-2 and TRBJ2-2; 11 bases align to TRBD2. The CDR3 extends over 16 amino acids. Germline CDR1 reads SGHTA; CDR2 reads FQGNSA. V dropped 5 bases and J dropped 7; count of bases not matched to a gene: 9.

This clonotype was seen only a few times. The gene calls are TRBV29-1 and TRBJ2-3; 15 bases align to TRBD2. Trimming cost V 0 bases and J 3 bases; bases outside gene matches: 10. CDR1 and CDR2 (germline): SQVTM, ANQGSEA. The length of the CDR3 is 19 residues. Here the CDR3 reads CSVEDLRGLAGGRTDTQYF. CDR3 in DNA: TGCAGCGTTGAAGATCTTCGTGGACTAGCGGGGGGGAGGACAGATACGCAGTATTTT.

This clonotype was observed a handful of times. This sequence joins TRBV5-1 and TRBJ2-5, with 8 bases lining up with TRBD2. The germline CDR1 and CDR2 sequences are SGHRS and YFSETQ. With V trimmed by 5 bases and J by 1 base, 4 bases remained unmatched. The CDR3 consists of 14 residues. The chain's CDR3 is CASRPGGGQETQYF. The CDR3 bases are TGCGCCAGCAGGCCGGGAGGGGGCCAAGAGACCCAGTACTTC.

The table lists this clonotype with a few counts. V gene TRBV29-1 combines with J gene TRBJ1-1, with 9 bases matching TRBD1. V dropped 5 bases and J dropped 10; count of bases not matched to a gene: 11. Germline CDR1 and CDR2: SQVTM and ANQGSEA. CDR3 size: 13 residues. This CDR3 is CSVKELQGAVAFF. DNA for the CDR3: TGCAGCGTTAAGGAACTACAGGGGGCCGTAGCTTTCTTT. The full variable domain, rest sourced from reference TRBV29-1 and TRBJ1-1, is SAVISQKPSRDICQRGTSLTIQCQVDSQVTMMFWYRQQPGQSLTLIATANQGSEATYESGFVIDKFPISRPNLTFSTLTVSNMSPEDSSIYLCSVKELQGAVAFFGQGTRLTVV.

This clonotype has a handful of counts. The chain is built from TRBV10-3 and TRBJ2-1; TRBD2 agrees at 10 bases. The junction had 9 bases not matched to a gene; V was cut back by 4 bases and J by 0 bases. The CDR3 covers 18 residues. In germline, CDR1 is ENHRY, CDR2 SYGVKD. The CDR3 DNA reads TGTGCCATCAGTGGTCCTAGCGGGGGCCAGAGCTCCTACAATGAGCAGTTCTTC. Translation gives CAISGPSGGQSSYNEQFF.